One T cell receptor (beta chain) is described in this entry. Antigen specificity is unknown. The data belong to a study of beta chain features in type 1 diabetes. General study results and limits: TCRB CDR3s from Type 1 diabetes patients were moderately but significantly shorter in all four CD4+ subsets. Across patients, naive, central memory and Treg TCRB repertoires exhibited apparently greater similarity than was observed across healthy donors.

Staining for CD45RO/CCR7/CD25/CD127/CD95/CD27 allowed sorting of CD4+ naive, central memory, regulatory and stem cell-like memory cells. Looked up from germline, CDR1 is SGHVS and CDR2 is FQNEAQ. This CDR3 has 14 amino acids. The V and J ends lost 5 bases and 4 bases, in that order; junction bases with no gene match: 4. Isolated RNA was reverse transcribed in full, so expressed TCRB transcripts were sequenced. Sequencing was performed with immunoSEQ multiplex PCR; in TCRdb, only in-frame clones are kept and a portion is missing. The table lists 970,000 or so clones, 17% of them singletons, with 0.023% in the top ten.

Specimen: naive CD4+ T cells from blood. V gene TRBV7-8 combines with J gene TRBJ2-5, with TRBD2 matching 10 bases. This receptor was taken from a woman between 18 and 29 years old in good health. The DNA of the CDR3 is TGTGCCAGCAGCGGAGCGGGAGGGGCAGAGACCCAGTACTTC. This translates into CASSGAGGAETQYF.